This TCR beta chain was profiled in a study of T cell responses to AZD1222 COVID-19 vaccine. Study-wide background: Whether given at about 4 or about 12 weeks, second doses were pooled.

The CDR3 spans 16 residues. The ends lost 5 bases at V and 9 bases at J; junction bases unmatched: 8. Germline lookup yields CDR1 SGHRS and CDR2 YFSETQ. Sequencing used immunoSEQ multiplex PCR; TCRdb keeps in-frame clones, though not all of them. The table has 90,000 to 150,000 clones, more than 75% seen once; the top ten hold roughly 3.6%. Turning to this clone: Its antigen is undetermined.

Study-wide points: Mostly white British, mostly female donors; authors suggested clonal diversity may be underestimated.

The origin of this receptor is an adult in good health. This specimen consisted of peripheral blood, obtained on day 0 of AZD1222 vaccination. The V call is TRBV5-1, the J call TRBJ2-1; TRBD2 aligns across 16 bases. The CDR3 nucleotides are TGCGCCAGCAGGTCGGGACTAGCGGGGGGGCCGGGTGAGCAGTTCTTC. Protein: CASRSGLAGGPGEQFF.